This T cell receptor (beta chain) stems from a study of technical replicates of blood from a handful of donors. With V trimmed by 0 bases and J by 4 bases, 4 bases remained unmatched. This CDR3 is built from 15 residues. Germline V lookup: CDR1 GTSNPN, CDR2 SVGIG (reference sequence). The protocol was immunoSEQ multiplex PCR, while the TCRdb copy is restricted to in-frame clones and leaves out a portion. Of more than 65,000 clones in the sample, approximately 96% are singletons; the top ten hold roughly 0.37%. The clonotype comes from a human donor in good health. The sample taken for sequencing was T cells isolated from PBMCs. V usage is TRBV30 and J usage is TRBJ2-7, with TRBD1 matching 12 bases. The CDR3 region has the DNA TGTGCCTGGAGTGTAGGGACAGGGGGCTCATACGAGCAGTACTTC. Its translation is CAWSVGTGGSYEQYF.